This T cell receptor (beta chain) originates from a study of T cells in Graves' hyperthyroidism and ophthalmopathy. Overall study findings and caveats: Researchers report that a 13 V-J model separated ophthalmopathy from stable hyperthyroidism. Expanded thyroid clonotypes (above 0.001) were mostly also found in blood.

RNA transcripts gave rise to amplified TCR beta CDR3 regions. TCR CDR3 regions were first amplified by RT-PCR with HTBI primers. TCRdb re-analysed the multiplex PCR reads in MiXCR, keeping a single row per CDR3 protein. The table lists 370,000 or so distinct CDR3 sequences, 20% to 25% of them singletons. About this clonotype: What it binds is unknown.

For the diagnoses, clinical symptoms, serum thyroxine and TRAb, thyroid ultrasound and orbital computed tomography were used. The sequenced sample consisted of blood. The clonotype comes from a man in his forties or fifties with Graves' hyperthyroidism.

The CDR3 protein is CASRADDTEAFF. CDR3 nucleotide sequence: TGTGCCAGCAGGGCGGATGACACTGAAGCTTTCTTT. The chain couples TRBV2 to TRBJ1-1; D call uncertain. With 6 bases removed from V and 3 bases from J, the gap between germline ends came to 8 bases. Germline assignment: CDR1 SNHLY and CDR2 FYNNEI. CDR3 size: 12 residues. The whole variable domain, filled in from reference TRBV2 and TRBJ1-1, reads EPEVTQTPSHQVTQMGQEVILRCVPISNHLYFYWYRQILGQKVEFLVSFYNNEISEKSEIFDDQFSVERPDGSNFTLKIRSTKLEDSAMYFCASRADDTEAFFGQGTRLTVV.